This paragraph reports one T cell receptor beta chain. CDR3 size: 14 residues. Germline V gives CDR1 SGHAT, CDR2 FQNNGV. V shed 5 bases and J 3 bases; nucleotides not matched to a gene: 2. The repertoire was sequenced with immunoSEQ multiplex PCR; TCRdb's copy has only in-frame clones and lacks some. Counted here are 110,000 to 150,000 clones, roughly 80% occurring once; the ten biggest clones make up less than 7%. This sample is drawn from a study of blood T cell repertoires in COVID-19. Participants had their cohort set by participant-reported clinical history. The rearrangement joins TRBV11-2 to TRBJ2-2, with TRBD1 identical over 8 bases. Sequenced: PBMCs or T cells enriched from blood (not recorded which). This TCR was sampled from a middle-aged man with acute COVID-19. The CDR3 DNA sequence: TGTGCCAGCAGCCAGGGGGCTGACACCGGGGAGCTGTTTTTT. The encoded protein is CASSQGADTGELFF.